One sample yielded the 11 T cell receptor beta chains listed below, sequenced in a study of OX40 agonist ivuxolimab in advanced cancers. Sequencing was performed with immunoSEQ multiplex PCR; in TCRdb, only in-frame clones are kept and a portion is missing. The sample gives around 74,000 clones, just under 95% of which show up once; approximately 11% is in the top ten. Sequenced material: CD4+ or CD8+ T cells sorted from blood, taken in a trial of the OX40 agonist ivuxolimab. The receptors originated from an adult with an advanced solid tumor such as melanoma, head and neck, liver or kidney cancer.

The chain employs TRBV25-1 and TRBJ2-2; tentative D call: TRBD1 (6 bases). This CDR3 is built from 14 residues. CDR1 is MGHDK, CDR2 SYGVNS, per germline. With 7 bases removed from V and 2 bases from J, the gap between germline ends came to 11 bases. This chain's CDR3 is CASTPGENTGELFF. In DNA form, the CDR3 reads TGTGCCAGCACCCCAGGGGAAAACACCGGGGAGCTGTTTTTT.

The rearrangement joins TRBV7-6 to TRBJ2-1, with D uncertain. There are 15 residues in the CDR3. Germline lookup yields CDR1 SGHVS and CDR2 FNYEAQ. V was trimmed by 3 bases and J by 5 bases, leaving 14 bases between them. The CDR3 reads CASSFATPPDNEQFF. The CDR3 DNA follows: TGTGCCAGCAGCTTCGCTACCCCCCCCGACAATGAGCAGTTCTTC.

The chain uses TRBV13 and TRBJ1-5; D not resolved. The CDR3 is 14 amino acids. CDR1 PRHDT and CDR2 FYEKMQ come from the germline V gene (reference sequence). Between the trimmed V and J ends, which lost 0 bases and 7 bases, there was a span of 10 bases. DNA for the CDR3: TGTGCCAGCAGCTTAGGGTTTGGGCCGCAGCCCCAGCATTTT. This sequence encodes CASSLGFGPQPQHF.

The V call is TRBV5-1, the J call TRBJ1-2; 7 nucleotides align to TRBD1. Germline CDR1 reads SGHRS; CDR2 reads YFSETQ. The V and J ends lost 5 bases and 4 bases, in that order; junction bases with no gene match: 8. The CDR3 length is 14 residues. CDR3 sequence reads: CASRYEGQAYGYTF. As DNA, the CDR3 is TGCGCCAGCAGATATGAAGGACAGGCCTATGGCTACACCTTC.

The chain is built from TRBV7-9 and TRBJ2-3; no clear D gene. With 1 base removed from V and 7 bases from J, the gap between germline ends came to 0 bases. Per germline, CDR1 SEHNR and CDR2 FQNEAQ (reference sequence). This CDR3 has 10 amino acids. The CDR3 loop reads CASSLDTQYF. The CDR3 DNA follows: TGTGCCAGCAGCTTAGATACGCAGTATTTT.

To note about this clone: This sample includes further DNA sequences coding for the same CDR3. The rearrangement links TRBV27 to TRBJ1-1; the match to TRBD1 covers 9 bases. Germline CDR1 MNHEY, CDR2 SMNVEV (reference sequence). The ends lost 3 bases at V and 1 base at J; junction bases unmatched: 0. The CDR3 has 14 amino acids. The CDR3 loop reads CASSLGQGNTEAFF. In DNA, the CDR3 is TGTGCCAGCAGTTTGGGACAGGGGAACACTGAAGCTTTCTTT.

The rearrangement uses TRBV7-9 and TRBJ2-7; TRBD1 might be the D (5 bases). V shed 5 bases and J shed 5 bases, with 19 bases lying between them. The CDR3 spans 15 residues. Per germline, CDR1 SEHNR and CDR2 FQNEAQ (reference sequence). CDR3 residues: CASSPPRAGFNEQYF. CDR3 in DNA: TGTGCCAGCAGCCCCCCTCGGGCAGGGTTTAACGAGCAGTACTTC.

This clone was found once. This chain uses TRBV18 with TRBJ2-7; no clear D. Trimming took off 2 bases at V and 3 bases at J, with 8 bases between the two ends. The CDR3 sequence is 13 residues long. Germline CDR1 and CDR2: KGHSH and LQKENI. The CDR3 protein is CASSPGSFYEQYF. The CDR3, as DNA: TGTGCCAGCTCACCAGGTTCATTCTACGAGCAGTACTTC.

The V call is TRBV25-1, the J call TRBJ1-2; D ambiguous. V lost 6 bases to trimming and J lost 0 bases, with 11 bases between them. Germline lookup yields CDR1 MGHDK and CDR2 SYGVNS. This CDR3 is built from 14 residues. This CDR3 reads CASRTDDSNYGYTF. CDR3 DNA sequence: TGTGCCAGCAGGACCGACGACTCTAACTATGGCTACACCTTC.

This clone was seen just once. The J gene is TRBJ2-1, the V gene TRBV29-1; no definite D call. Trimming pared 4 bases from V and 8 bases from J, leaving 6 bases between. This CDR3 has 10 amino acids. CDR1 and CDR2 from the germline V gene are SQVTM and ANQGSEA. CDR3 nucleotides: TGCAGCGTTGTTTTTTATGAGCAGTTCTTC. It codes for CSVVFYEQFF.

The sample holds one count of this clone. Other nucleotide sequences in the sample specify the same CDR3. V and J are TRBV7-8 and TRBJ1-2, with 7 bases that match TRBD1. J lost 4 bases, V lost 1 base, and 12 bases had no gene match. The V gene's germline CDR1 is SGHVS and CDR2 FQNEAQ. The CDR3 is made up of 17 amino acids. CDR3 protein: CASSLEVGTVDLYGYTF. In DNA form, the CDR3 reads TGTGCCAGCAGCTTAGAGGTTGGGACAGTGGACCTCTATGGCTACACCTTC.